The text below deals with one TCR beta chain. Its specificity is not known. Germline V lookup: CDR1 KGHDR, CDR2 SFDVKD. The CDR3 runs to 18 residues. V was pared by 4 bases and J by 3 bases, with 21 bases between. The treatment denotes: roughly 11-day PBMC culture with coronavirus spike peptide pools or control peptides (ViraFEST assay). This entry is derived from a study of vaccination and CD4 T cells after COVID-19. Oncomine TCR Beta short-read sequencing was applied to DNA from cultured CD4+ T cells. From the PCR reads, TCRdb called clonotypes with MiXCR, one entry per CDR3 protein. The sample contains about 20,000 distinct CDR3 sequences, around 50% of which appear only once.

The sequence came from a human donor who had recovered from COVID-19. Sequenced: CD4+ T cells from blood, cultured in vitro. This sequence joins TRBV24-1 and TRBJ2-1; D is possibly TRBD2 (5 bases). CDR3 sequence: CATSDSSTLLGIYNEQFF. In nucleotides, the CDR3 is TGTGCCACCAGTGACTCGAGCACCCTACTAGGAATCTACAATGAGCAGTTCTTC.